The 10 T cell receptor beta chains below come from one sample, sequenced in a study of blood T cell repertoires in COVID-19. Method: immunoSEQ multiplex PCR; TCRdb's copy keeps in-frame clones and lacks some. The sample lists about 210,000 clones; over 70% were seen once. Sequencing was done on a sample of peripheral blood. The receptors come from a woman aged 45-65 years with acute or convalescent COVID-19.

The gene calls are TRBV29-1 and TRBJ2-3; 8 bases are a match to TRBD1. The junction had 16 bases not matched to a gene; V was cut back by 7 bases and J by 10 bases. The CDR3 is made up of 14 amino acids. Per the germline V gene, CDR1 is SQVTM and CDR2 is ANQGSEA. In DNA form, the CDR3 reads TGCAGCGGTGGCAGGACAGGGACCTTAATGCCGCAGTATTTT. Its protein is CSGGRTGTLMPQYF.

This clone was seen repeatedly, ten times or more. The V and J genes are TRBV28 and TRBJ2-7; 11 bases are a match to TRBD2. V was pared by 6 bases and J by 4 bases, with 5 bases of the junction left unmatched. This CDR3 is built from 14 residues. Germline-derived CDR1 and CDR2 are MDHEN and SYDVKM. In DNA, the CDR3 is TGTGCCAGCAGATGGACTAGCGGGTTTTACGAGCAGTACTTC. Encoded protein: CASRWTSGFYEQYF.

The CDR3: CASRVGEHGGAGNQPQHF. CDR3 nucleotides: TGTGCCAGCAGGGTCGGAGAACATGGGGGCGCAGGCAATCAGCCCCAGCATTTT. This chain uses TRBV21-1 with TRBJ1-5; the DNA was not compared with TRBD1, the D call given in the table. TRBV21-1 is tagged as a pseudogene. The length of the CDR3 is 18 residues.

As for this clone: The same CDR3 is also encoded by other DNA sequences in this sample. CDR3 loop: CASSEGVAGGYEQYF. DNA for the CDR3: TGTGCCAGCAGTGAAGGGGTAGCGGGAGGCTACGAGCAGTACTTC. The V gene is TRBV2, the J gene TRBJ2-7; 10 bases match TRBD2. Germline values: CDR1 SNHLY, CDR2 FYNNEI. There are 15 residues in the CDR3. V was pared by 1 base and J by 3 bases, with 3 bases of the junction left unmatched.

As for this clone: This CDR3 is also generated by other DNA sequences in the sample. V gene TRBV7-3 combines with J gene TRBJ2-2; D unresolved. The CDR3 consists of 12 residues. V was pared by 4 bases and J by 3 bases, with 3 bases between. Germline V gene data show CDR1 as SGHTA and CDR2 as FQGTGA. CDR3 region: CASSSYTGELFF. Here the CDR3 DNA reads TGTGCCAGCAGCTCCTACACCGGGGAGCTGTTTTTT.

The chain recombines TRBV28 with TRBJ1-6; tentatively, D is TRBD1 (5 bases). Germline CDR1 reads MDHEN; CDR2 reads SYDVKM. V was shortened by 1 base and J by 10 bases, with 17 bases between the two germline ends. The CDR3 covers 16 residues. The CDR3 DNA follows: TGTGCCAGCAGTTTATTATCGGGGAGGGGATCATCACCCCTCCACTTT. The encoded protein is CASSLLSGRGSSPLHF.

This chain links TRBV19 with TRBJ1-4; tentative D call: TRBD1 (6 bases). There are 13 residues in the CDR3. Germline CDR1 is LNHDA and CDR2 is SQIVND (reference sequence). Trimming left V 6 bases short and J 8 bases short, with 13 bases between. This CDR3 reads CASSRQVWEKLFF. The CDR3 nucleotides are TGTGCCAGTAGCCGACAGGTGTGGGAAAAACTGTTTTTT.

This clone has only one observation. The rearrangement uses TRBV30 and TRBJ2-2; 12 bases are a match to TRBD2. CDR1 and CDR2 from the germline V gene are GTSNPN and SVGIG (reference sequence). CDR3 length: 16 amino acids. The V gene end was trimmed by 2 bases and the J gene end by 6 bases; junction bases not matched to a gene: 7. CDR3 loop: CAWSRLAGGPAGELFF. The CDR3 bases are TGTGCCTGGAGTCGTCTAGCGGGAGGGCCCGCCGGGGAGCTGTTTTTT.

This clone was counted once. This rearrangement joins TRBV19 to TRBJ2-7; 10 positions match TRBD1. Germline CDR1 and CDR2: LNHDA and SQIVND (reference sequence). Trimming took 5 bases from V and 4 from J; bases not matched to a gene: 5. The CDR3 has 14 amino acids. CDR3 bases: TGTGCCAGTAGTTCGAGACAGGGGGCTTACGAGCAGTACTTC. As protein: CASSSRQGAYEQYF.

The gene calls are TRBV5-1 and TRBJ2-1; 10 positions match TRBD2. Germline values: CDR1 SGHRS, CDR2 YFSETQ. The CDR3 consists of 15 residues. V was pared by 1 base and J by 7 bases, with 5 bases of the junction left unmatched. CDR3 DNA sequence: TGCGCCAGCAGCTTGCTAGCGGGAGTTCTAAATGAGCAGTTCTTC. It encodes CASSLLAGVLNEQFF.